These 24 T cell receptor beta chains share one sample of origin, sequenced in a study of blood T cell repertoires in COVID-19. Here immunoSEQ multiplex PCR was the method, and the copy in TCRdb shows in-frame clones only, minus some. The sample records 220,000 or so clones, more than 75% being singletons. The sample was peripheral blood. The receptors shown here come from a man over 45 who had recovered from COVID-19.

The rearrangement uses TRBV9 and TRBJ1-1; D perhaps matches TRBD1 (6 bases). Deletions cut 1 base from V and 3 bases from J, with 16 bases between. The CDR3 runs 16 residues. Germline V CDR1 and CDR2: SGDLS, YYNGEE. The CDR3 spells CASSVRGSAGDTEAFF. CDR3 nucleotide sequence: TGTGCCAGCAGCGTAAGAGGCTCGGCAGGGGACACTGAAGCTTTCTTT. The full variable domain, completed using reference TRBV9 and TRBJ1-1, is DSGVTQTPKHLITATGQRVTLRCSPRSGDLSVYWYQQSLDQGLQFLIQYYNGEERAKGNILERFSAQQFPDLHSELNLSSLELGDSALYFCASSVRGSAGDTEAFFGQGTRLTVV.

The chain is built from TRBV6-5 and TRBJ2-7; no clear D gene. CDR1 and CDR2 from the germline V gene are MNHEY and SVGAGI. CDR3 length: 15 residues. The V end was cut by 9 bases, the J end by 2 bases, with 20 bases between. The CDR3 sequence: CASRSSGAPTYEQYF. The CDR3, as DNA: TGTGCCAGTAGGTCTTCGGGTGCCCCTACCTACGAGCAGTACTTC.

This clone was counted only a few times. The chain has TRBV6-5 and TRBJ1-4; perhaps TRBD1 as D (5 bases). CDR3 length: 15 amino acids. The V gene's germline CDR1 is MNHEY and CDR2 SVGAGI. The ends were cut back, 8 bases at V and 5 bases at J, with 18 bases in the middle. The CDR3 sequence: CASLGRGPVNEKLFF. The CDR3 region has the DNA TGTGCCAGCCTTGGGAGGGGCCCGGTGAATGAAAAACTGTTTTTT.

This clone was detected only once. The chain couples TRBV3-1 (or the pseudogene TRBV3-2) to TRBJ1-4; D not certain. Per the germline V gene, CDR1 is LGHDT and CDR2 is YNNKEL (reference sequence). This CDR3 has 12 amino acids. V was clipped by 0 bases and J by 10 bases, with 6 bases between them. CDR3 residues: CASSQDFIKLFF. The CDR3 coding sequence is TGTGCCAGCAGCCAAGATTTTATAAAACTGTTTTTT.

The chain employs TRBV12-3 or TRBV12-4 and TRBJ1-1; D is unclear. CDR3 length: 12 amino acids. V was clipped by 3 bases and J by 6 bases, with 8 bases between them. The CDR3 coding sequence is TGTGCCAGCAGTTTTCCCCGCGCTGAAGCTTTCTTT. Protein product: CASSFPRAEAFF.

This rearrangement joins TRBV3-1 (or the pseudogene TRBV3-2) to TRBJ2-5; maybe TRBD1 (5 bases). V was trimmed by 0 bases and J by 1 base, leaving 12 bases between them. CDR1 is LGHDT, CDR2 YNNKEL, per germline (reference sequence). This CDR3 region has 16 residues. CDR3 DNA: TGTGCCAGCAGCCAAGATCATGGGGCGGTCCAAGAGACCCAGTACTTC. As protein: CASSQDHGAVQETQYF.

This clone appeared a few times. The chain recombines TRBV28 with TRBJ1-2; maybe TRBD1 (5 bases). The CDR3 loop spans 14 amino acids. Trimming shortened V by 5 bases and J by 4 bases, and 14 bases separated the two germline ends. Germline-derived CDR1 and CDR2 are MDHEN and SYDVKM. CDR3 residues: CASSRSQGSYGYTF. The CDR3, as DNA: TGTGCCAGCAGTCGTAGCCAGGGTTCCTATGGCTACACCTTC.

The rearrangement links TRBV19 to TRBJ2-4, with 7 bases fitting TRBD2. CDR3 length equals 16 residues. The ends lost 5 bases at V and 0 bases at J; junction bases unmatched: 7. In germline, CDR1 is LNHDA, CDR2 SQIVND (reference sequence). CDR3 coding DNA: TGTGCCAGTAGTCAAAAGCGGGGAATAGCCAAAAACATTCAGTACTTC. Translating gives CASSQKRGIAKNIQYF. Filled out from reference TRBV19 and TRBJ2-4, the complete variable domain reads DGGITQSPKYLFRKEGQNVTLSCEQNLNHDAMYWYRQDPGQGLRLIYYSQIVNDFQKGDIAEGYSVSREKKESFPLTVTSAQKNPTAFYLCASSQKRGIAKNIQYFGAGTRLSVL.

The chain couples TRBV19 to TRBJ2-3; TRBD2 might be the D (5 bases). The CDR3 covers 15 residues. Germline values: CDR1 LNHDA, CDR2 SQIVND (reference sequence). Trimming removed 5 bases at V and 0 bases at J, with 12 bases between. CDR3 in amino acids: CASSPGGPSTDTQYF. The CDR3, as DNA: TGTGCCAGTAGTCCCGGCGGGCCTAGCACAGATACGCAGTATTTT.

This chain joins TRBV7-2 and TRBJ1-2; the D is unclear. Per germline, CDR1 SGHTA and CDR2 FQGNSA. There are 16 residues in the CDR3. V was shortened by 1 base and J by 2 bases, with 14 bases between the two germline ends. The CDR3 DNA reads as TGTGCCAGCAGCTTAGTGTCGGGGATGGGAAACTATGGCTACACCTTC. Its protein is CASSLVSGMGNYGYTF.

This clone was seen only a few times. The chain employs TRBV19 and TRBJ2-7; the D gene is possibly TRBD2 (5 bases). The V gene lost 5 bases and the J gene lost 2 bases, with 13 bases spanning the gap. This CDR3 is 14 amino acids long. Germline CDR1 LNHDA, CDR2 SQIVND (reference sequence). The CDR3 sequence: CASSDARGTYEQYF. CDR3 DNA: TGTGCCAGTAGTGATGCGAGAGGGACCTACGAGCAGTACTTC.

Worth noting for this clone: This same CDR3 is encoded by further DNA sequences in the sample. The chain is built from TRBV18 and TRBJ2-2; 7 bases align to TRBD1. The CDR3 spans 15 residues. The germline V gene encodes CDR1 KGHSH and CDR2 LQKENI. V trimming: 2 bases; J trimming: 3 bases; junction bases outside the gene matches: 3. CDR3 protein: CASSPRQGDTGELFF. Written as DNA, the CDR3 is TGTGCCAGCTCACCAAGACAGGGAGACACCGGGGAGCTGTTTTTT.

The genes are TRBV18 and TRBJ2-1, with 12 bases matching TRBD2. The CDR3 spans 16 residues. After removal of 5 bases from V and 6 bases from J, the junction contained 8 bases not matched to a gene. Germline assignment: CDR1 KGHSH and CDR2 LQKENI. CDR3: CASSSSSGRAINEQFF. DNA of the CDR3: TGTGCCAGCTCATCCTCTAGCGGGAGGGCCATCAATGAGCAGTTCTTC.

This rearrangement joins TRBV5-6 to TRBJ1-2; TRBD1 matches at 9 bases. The germline V gene has CDR1 SGHDT and CDR2 YYEEEE. This CDR3 spans 16 amino acids. The junction had 9 bases not matched to a gene; V was cut back by 4 bases and J by 2 bases. CDR3 nucleotides: TGTGCCAGCAGCCGTCCGGGACAGGGCAGGAACTATGGCTACACCTTC. Translation: CASSRPGQGRNYGYTF.

V is TRBV29-1 and J is TRBJ2-7; the match to TRBD1 covers 9 bases. The CDR3 spans 15 residues. The trim removed 5 bases at V and 6 bases at J, leaving 14 bases unmatched. Germline assignment: CDR1 SQVTM and CDR2 ANQGSEA. The CDR3 here is CSVSRDRVGVSEQYF. CDR3 nucleotides: TGCAGCGTTTCCCGGGACAGGGTAGGGGTCTCCGAGCAGTACTTC.

The J gene is TRBJ2-7, the V gene TRBV6-5, with D uncertain. This CDR3 is 11 amino acids long. Germline CDR1 reads MNHEY; CDR2 reads SVGAGI. V was shortened by 5 bases and J by 9 bases, with 11 bases between the two germline ends. Here the CDR3 reads CASSSSFGQYF. CDR3 coding DNA: TGTGCCAGCAGTAGTTCCTTCGGGCAGTACTTC.

The rearrangement joins TRBV5-1 to TRBJ1-1; D unresolved. The germline V gene encodes CDR1 SGHRS and CDR2 YFSETQ. The CDR3 contains 12 residues. Trimming stripped 0 bases from V and 8 bases from J, with 8 bases between. CDR3 sequence: CASSLGGVEAFF. CDR3 sequence (DNA): TGCGCCAGCAGCTTGGGGGGAGTCGAAGCTTTCTTT.

CDR3 region: CSVDGRERNTEAFF. In DNA, the CDR3 is TGCAGCGTTGACGGGCGGGAAAGGAACACTGAAGCTTTCTTT. The chain has TRBV29-1 and TRBJ1-1, with D unresolved. V lost 3 bases and J 1 base, leaving 12 bases between the germline ends. Germline V lookup: CDR1 SQVTM, CDR2 ANQGSEA. The CDR3 length is 14 residues.

V and J are TRBV11-2 and TRBJ2-2; 10 bases align to TRBD2. V lost 0 bases to trimming and J lost 8 bases; unmatched junction nucleotides: 6. The CDR3 consists of 16 residues. CDR1 SGHAT and CDR2 FQNNGV come from the germline V gene. The CDR3 coding sequence is TGTGCCAGCAGCTTAGAAGCTAGCGGGAGTTTTGGGGAGCTGTTTTTT. It specifies CASSLEASGSFGELFF.

The V call is TRBV7-8, the J call TRBJ2-3; 9 nucleotides line up with TRBD1. The CDR3 sequence is 16 residues long. The ends lost 3 bases at V and 0 bases at J; junction bases unmatched: 4. Looked up from germline, CDR1 is SGHVS and CDR2 is FQNEAQ. CDR3 coding DNA: TGTGCCAGCAGCTTGGGGACAGGGTTAAGCACAGATACGCAGTATTTT. Its protein product is CASSLGTGLSTDTQYF.

The CDR3 sequence is CSAWTSYEQYF. In DNA form, the CDR3 reads TGCAGCGCATGGACTTCCTACGAGCAGTACTTC. The V and J genes are TRBV29-1 and TRBJ2-7; maybe TRBD2 (5 bases). The CDR3 spans 11 residues. V was trimmed by 7 bases and J by 1 base, leaving 8 bases between them. The germline V gene encodes CDR1 SQVTM and CDR2 ANQGSEA.

The chain has TRBV5-1 and TRBJ1-6; unclear D gene. This CDR3 region has 14 residues. V was clipped by 0 bases and J by 4 bases, with 5 bases between them. Germline-derived CDR1 and CDR2 are SGHRS and YFSETQ. CDR3 nucleotides: TGCGCCAGCAGCTTGGACAGTTATAATTCACCCCTCCACTTT. As protein: CASSLDSYNSPLHF.

The chain couples TRBV15 to TRBJ2-1; TRBD2 might be the D (5 bases). This CDR3 is 16 amino acids long. Germline V lookup: CDR1 LNHNV, CDR2 YYDKDF (reference sequence). V lost 1 base and J lost 0, with 10 bases in between. The chain's CDR3 is CATSRGGGGSYNEQFF. The CDR3 region has the DNA TGTGCCACCAGCAGAGGTGGCGGAGGCTCCTACAATGAGCAGTTCTTC.

The rearrangement joins TRBV2 to TRBJ2-4; 16 bases are a match to TRBD2. The CDR3 runs 16 residues. V dropped 4 bases and J dropped 8; count of bases not matched to a gene: 5. CDR1 and CDR2 from the germline V gene are SNHLY and FYNNEI. The CDR3 DNA follows: TGTGCCAGCAGTGCGACCGGGACTAGCGGGAGGGACATTCAGTACTTC. Protein product: CASSATGTSGRDIQYF.